Below are 5 T cell receptor beta chains sequenced from a single sample in a study of human T cells and chemical hapten exposure (dated by TCRdb to about 2021). Libraries were prepared through RACE. Instrument on record: NextSeq 500. Clones were called with MiXCR by TCRdb after fastp trimmed the public reads at Q25, and only in-frame beta chains were retained. Rows are combined by CDR3 protein, so each entry shows the most common genes and DNA. Counted in this sample were approximately 320,000 distinct CDR3 sequences; roughly 6% of them appeared once. Clones ranked in the top ten supply about 8.2% of the sample. Interpreted using the paper, the time point label stands for: pre-sensitization, week 0. The sample's treatment or condition label is to be understood as: therapeutic diphenylcyclopropenone sensitization with weekly scalp DPC. The sequencing here drew on whole blood, taken in connection with sensitization to the hapten diphenylcyclopropenone (DPC). The receptors here all came from a woman in her late teens or twenties with alopecia areata. Some clones in this sample may be carry-over from other donors' samples.

This clonotype appeared a few times. This chain connects TRBV6-5 to TRBJ1-1; 9 bases align to TRBD1. V gave up 6 bases and J gave up 5 bases; unmatched junction bases: 10. The germline gives CDR1 MNHEY, CDR2 SVGAGI. This CDR3 contains 15 residues. The CDR3 DNA follows: TGTGCCAGCAGAGAAGGGACAGGGTTTGGGACTGAAGCTTTCTTT. Translating it yields CASREGTGFGTEAFF.

This clonotype was detected ten times or more. The chain uses TRBV3-1 and TRBJ2-7, with TRBD2 matching over 8 bases. The CDR3 has 15 amino acids. V lost 8 bases to trimming and J lost 2 bases; unmatched junction nucleotides: 11. Germline V gene lookup returns CDR1 LGHDT and CDR2 YNNKEL (reference sequence). DNA of the CDR3: TGTGCCAGCTCCACGACTAGCGCCCGTACCTACGAGCAGTACTTC. Residues: CASSTTSARTYEQYF.

The chain links TRBV21-1 to TRBJ2-5; no check of the table's D call, TRBD1, against the DNA was made. TRBV21-1 is given as a pseudogene. This CDR3 has 14 amino acids. This CDR3 reads CASIPDRGLETQYF. As DNA, the CDR3 is TGTGCCAGCATCCCAGACAGGGGGCTGGAGACCCAGTACTTC.

This clonotype was counted many times. CDR3 sequence (DNA): TGTGCCAGCAGCCGCGGGGGCTCTGGAAACACCATATATTTT. As protein: CASSRGGSGNTIYF. The chain joins TRBV28 to TRBJ1-3; D is perhaps TRBD1 (5 bases). Per germline, CDR1 MDHEN and CDR2 SYDVKM. CDR3 length: 14 residues. Trimming took 6 bases from V and 0 from J, leaving 9 bases between them.

This clonotype was seen more than once but under ten times. The chain uses TRBV7-2 and TRBJ2-5; 12 bases match TRBD2. The CDR3 loop spans 15 amino acids. Germline assignment: CDR1 SGHTA and CDR2 FQGNSA. V dropped 5 bases and J dropped 2; count of bases not matched to a gene: 3. This CDR3 reads CASSDGTSGQETQYF. CDR3 DNA: TGTGCCAGCAGCGACGGGACTAGCGGGCAAGAGACCCAGTACTTC. Combining the CDR3 with reference TRBV7-2 and TRBJ2-5 gives the whole variable domain GAGVSQSPSNKVTEKGKDVELRCDPISGHTALYWYRQSLGQGLEFLIYFQGNSAPDKSGLPSDRFSAERTGGSVSTLTIQRTQQEDSAVYLCASSDGTSGQETQYFGPGTRLLVL.